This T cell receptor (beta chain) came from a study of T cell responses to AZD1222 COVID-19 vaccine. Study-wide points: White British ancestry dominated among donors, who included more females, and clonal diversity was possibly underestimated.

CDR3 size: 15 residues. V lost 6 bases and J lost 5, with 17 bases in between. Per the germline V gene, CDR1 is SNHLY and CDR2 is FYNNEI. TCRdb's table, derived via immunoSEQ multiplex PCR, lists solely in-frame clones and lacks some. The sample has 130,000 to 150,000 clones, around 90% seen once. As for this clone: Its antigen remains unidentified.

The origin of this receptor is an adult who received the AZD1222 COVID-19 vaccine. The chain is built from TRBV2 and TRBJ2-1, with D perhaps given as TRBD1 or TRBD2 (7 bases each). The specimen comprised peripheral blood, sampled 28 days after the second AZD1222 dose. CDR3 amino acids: CASSRGGLANNEQFF. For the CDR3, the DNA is TGTGCCAGCAGCAGGGGGGGACTGGCAAACAATGAGCAGTTCTTC.